This passage covers 18 T cell receptor beta chains from one sample sequenced in a study of cytomegalovirus exposure and HLA in healthy donors. PCR amplification relied on 60 Vbeta primers (plus 13 Jbeta primers). Method: immunoSEQ multiplex PCR; TCRdb's copy keeps in-frame clones and lacks some. The sample contains 150,000 to 200,000 clones, 76% of which appear only once. The material sequenced was PBMCs. These receptors originate from a man between 18 and 29 years old in good health and CMV-seronegative.

The rearrangement joins TRBV14 to TRBJ1-1, with TRBD1 as a possible D gene (5 bases). CDR1 is SGHDN and CDR2 is FVKESK in the germline V gene. Trimming left V 1 base short and J 11 bases short, with 14 bases between. CDR3 length equals 13 residues. The CDR3 bases are TGTGCCAGCAGCCAAGTTGGGTCAGGGAGGGCTTTCTTT. Encoded protein: CASSQVGSGRAFF.

For this clone: The same CDR3 arises from other DNA sequences in this sample as well. The J gene is TRBJ1-5, the V gene TRBV18; 10 bases line up with TRBD1. Germline CDR1 KGHSH, CDR2 LQKENI. V trimming: 3 bases; J trimming: 2 bases; junction bases outside the gene matches: 1. The CDR3 has 15 amino acids. CDR3: CASSPGTGGNQPQHF. CDR3 in DNA: TGTGCCAGCTCACCGGGGACAGGGGGCAATCAGCCCCAGCATTTT.

This clone was detected only once. The J gene is TRBJ1-1, the V gene TRBV5-1; unclear D gene. CDR3 length: 14 residues. Trimming stripped 4 bases from V and 1 base from J, with 11 bases between. Germline lookup yields CDR1 SGHRS and CDR2 YFSETQ. Here the CDR3 reads CASSPTDWNTEAFF. The DNA of the CDR3 is TGCGCCAGCAGCCCGACCGACTGGAACACTGAAGCTTTCTTT.

V usage is TRBV2 and J usage is TRBJ1-4, with 8 bases lining up with TRBD1. Germline loops: CDR1 SNHLY, CDR2 FYNNEI. This CDR3 has 14 amino acids. V dropped 5 bases and J dropped 8; count of bases not matched to a gene: 7. The CDR3 nucleotides are TGTGCCAGCAGTAGTATCGGGACAGGAGAAAAACTGTTTTTT. This sequence encodes CASSSIGTGEKLFF.

V is TRBV19 and J is TRBJ1-2, with D tentatively TRBD1 (5 bases). This CDR3 has 16 residues. V was clipped by 7 bases and J by 4 bases, with 22 bases between them. Germline V gene lookup returns CDR1 LNHDA and CDR2 SQIVND (reference sequence). CDR3 sequence (DNA): TGTGCCAGTATCTCAACCGCTCGGGGGGAAAGCTATGGCTACACCTTC. It translates to CASISTARGESYGYTF.

The rearrangement joins TRBV28 to TRBJ2-3; a weak D match, TRBD1 (5 bases). The CDR3 spans 13 residues. Trimming took 10 bases from V and 2 from J, leaving 13 bases between them. Germline CDR1 is MDHEN and CDR2 is SYDVKM. The CDR3 is CATRQGPTDTQYF. The CDR3 DNA is TGTGCCACTCGGCAGGGCCCCACAGATACGCAGTATTTT.

This clone appeared once. This chain joins TRBV5-1 and TRBJ2-5; D might be TRBD2 (6 bases). V lost 0 bases to trimming and J lost 4 bases, with 13 bases between them. This CDR3 region has 15 residues. CDR1 is SGHRS, CDR2 YFSETQ, per germline. CDR3 nucleotide sequence: TGCGCCAGCAGCTTGGGGCACGGGGGTCGAGAGACCCAGTACTTC. It codes for CASSLGHGGRETQYF.

The chain uses TRBV27 and TRBJ1-6; possible D gene TRBD1, 6 bases. Germline assignment: CDR1 MNHEY and CDR2 SMNVEV (reference sequence). The V gene lost 10 bases and the J gene lost 6 bases, with 13 bases spanning the gap. The length of the CDR3 is 13 residues. The CDR3 nucleotides read TGTGCCACCAAGGCAGGGGCTAATTCACCCCTCCACTTT. Protein sequence: CATKAGANSPLHF.

V and J are TRBV19 and TRBJ1-1, with D possibly being TRBD1 (5 bases). Germline loops: CDR1 LNHDA, CDR2 SQIVND (reference sequence). The CDR3 has 14 amino acids. V was cut by 7 bases and J by 4 bases, with 16 bases left in between. The CDR3 DNA reads as TGTGCCAGTAATAATCCCGGGGGAGGCACTGAAGCTTTCTTT. Its translation is CASNNPGGGTEAFF.

J is TRBJ2-7 and V is TRBV9; no clear D gene. The V gene's germline CDR1 is SGDLS and CDR2 YYNGEE. This CDR3 is built from 12 residues. V lost 3 bases to trimming and J lost 0 bases, with 4 bases between them. The CDR3 region is CASSATSYEQYF. CDR3 nucleotides: TGTGCCAGCAGCGCTACCTCCTACGAGCAGTACTTC.

The sample holds a few counts of this clone. This chain joins TRBV7-8 and TRBJ1-5, with D maybe TRBD1 (5 bases). Looked up from germline, CDR1 is SGHVS and CDR2 is FQNEAQ. This CDR3 is built from 15 residues. Trimming removed 4 bases from V and 4 bases from J, with 14 bases in between. The DNA for the CDR3 is TGTGCCAGCAGCTCACGGACCTCAGGGAATCAGCCCCAGCATTTT. Its translation: CASSSRTSGNQPQHF.

The gene calls are TRBV28 and TRBJ1-2; no reliable D call. CDR1 MDHEN and CDR2 SYDVKM come from the germline V gene. V was shortened by 2 bases and J by 4 bases, with 5 bases between the two germline ends. This CDR3 is built from 12 residues. The CDR3 loop reads CASSLTVYGYTF. The CDR3 nucleotides are TGTGCCAGCAGTTTAACGGTCTATGGCTACACCTTC.

This clone was seen only a few times. The chain couples TRBV19 to TRBJ2-7, with 9 bases aligning to TRBD2. Unmatched junction bases numbered 10, after V lost 0 bases and J lost 7 bases. CDR1 is LNHDA and CDR2 is SQIVND in the germline V gene (reference sequence). The CDR3 has 16 residues. Here the CDR3 DNA reads TGTGCCAGTAGTATAGAGGTAGCGGGGGCCTCCGGGGAGCAGTACTTC. It encodes CASSIEVAGASGEQYF.

J is TRBJ1-2 and V is TRBV7-9; tentative D call: TRBD1 (5 bases). The germline CDR1 and CDR2 sequences are SEHNR and FQNEAQ (reference sequence). The length of the CDR3 is 13 residues. V was clipped by 1 base and J by 4 bases, with 7 bases between them. CDR3 DNA sequence: TGTGCCAGCAGCTTAGAACAGGCCTATGGCTACACCTTC. It encodes CASSLEQAYGYTF.

This rearrangement joins TRBV19 to TRBJ1-2; 9 bases fit TRBD1. The CDR3 runs to 13 residues. V lost 5 bases, J lost 4 bases, and 2 bases stayed unmatched. CDR1 is LNHDA and CDR2 is SQIVND in the germline V gene (reference sequence). The CDR3 loop is CASSATGGYGYTF. As DNA, the CDR3 is TGTGCCAGTAGTGCGACAGGGGGCTATGGCTACACCTTC.

This chain links TRBV27 with TRBJ2-1, with 8 positions matching TRBD2. Germline trimming cut 5 bases from V and 4 bases from J; bases unmatched to any gene: 10. There are 16 residues in the CDR3. From germline, CDR1 is MNHEY and CDR2 SMNVEV (reference sequence). CDR3 nucleotide sequence: TGTGCCAGCAGTCTCGTCGGGGGGGTCTCGTACAATGAGCAGTTCTTC. Its translation: CASSLVGGVSYNEQFF.

This clone was detected only once. The rearrangement uses TRBV5-4 and TRBJ2-2, with 10 bases that match TRBD2. This CDR3 is built from 15 residues. Germline loops: CDR1 SGHNT, CDR2 YYREEE (reference sequence). V lost 4 bases to trimming and J lost 5 bases; unmatched junction nucleotides: 5. CDR3 region: CASSPGTSETGELFF. The CDR3 bases are TGTGCCAGCAGCCCCGGGACTAGCGAGACCGGGGAGCTGTTTTTT.

This clone has just a few counts. The chain couples TRBV6-5 to TRBJ1-1; D ambiguous. CDR1 MNHEY and CDR2 SVGAGI come from the germline V gene. Trimming stripped 5 bases from V and 1 base from J, with 11 bases between. The CDR3 consists of 14 residues. The CDR3 is CASSERRSNTEAFF. The CDR3 bases are TGTGCCAGCAGTGAACGGAGATCGAACACTGAAGCTTTCTTT.